This T cell receptor beta chain was sequenced during a study of shared clonotypes between healthy human individuals. The study's findings and limits: Donor scarcity curtailed the genetic and exposure-history diversity represented herein. Though the depth was large, rarefaction showed that sorted-subset sequencing was incomplete.

In germline, CDR1 is SNHLY, CDR2 FYNNEI. V trimming: 6 bases; J trimming: 2 bases; junction bases outside the gene matches: 3. The CDR3 has 13 residues. Here immunoSEQ multiplex PCR was the method, and the copy in TCRdb shows in-frame clones only, minus some. Among about 2 million clones listed, roughly 95% were seen once. The naive CD8 subset, CD45RO-negative cells positively selected for CCR7, excluded terminally differentiated effector memory CD45RA+ cells. A remark on this clone: The antigen is undetermined.

The V and J genes are TRBV2 and TRBJ2-5, with 7 nucleotides matching TRBD1. The sequence was obtained from a man younger than 35 in good health. The material sequenced was naive CD8+ T cells sorted from blood. The chain's CDR3 is CASSRDRQETQYF. CDR3 DNA sequence: TGTGCCAGCAGCAGGGACAGACAAGAGACCCAGTACTTC.